This T cell receptor (beta chain) was profiled in a study of Ad26.COV2.S vaccination and SARS-CoV-2 variants. Treatment: around 19 received Ad26.COV2.S at low or high dose, single or two shots; 5 received placebo; per-sample allocation not given. The investigators took samples on day 63 after the first vaccine or placebo injection. The CDR3 is made up of 13 amino acids. Germline loops: CDR1 LGHDT, CDR2 YNNKEL (reference sequence). The V and J ends lost 2 bases and 6 bases respectively, with 11 bases between them. Here immunoSEQ multiplex PCR was the method, and the copy in TCRdb shows in-frame clones only, minus some. This table has roughly 380,000 clones, about 85% appearing once.

This sequence was found in a person aged 18-60 years who received the Ad26.COV2.S COVID-19 vaccine or a placebo. The V and J genes are TRBV3-1 (or the pseudogene TRBV3-2) and TRBJ2-7; D gene ambiguous. Here the sequenced sample was peripheral blood, taken in a trial of Ad26.COV2.S vaccine versus placebo. The CDR3 DNA is TGTGCCAGCAGCCAAACAGATCTCCCCGAGCAGTACTTC. It specifies CASSQTDLPEQYF.